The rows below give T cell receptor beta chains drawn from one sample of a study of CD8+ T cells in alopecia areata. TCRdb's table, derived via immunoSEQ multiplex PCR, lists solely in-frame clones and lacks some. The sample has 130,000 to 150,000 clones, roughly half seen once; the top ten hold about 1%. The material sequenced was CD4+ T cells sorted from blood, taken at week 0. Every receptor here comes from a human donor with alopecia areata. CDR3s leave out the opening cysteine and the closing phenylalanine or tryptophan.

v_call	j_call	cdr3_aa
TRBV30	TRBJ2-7	AWSRSTNYEQY
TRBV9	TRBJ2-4	ASSPGDIQY
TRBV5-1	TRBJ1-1	ASSLDPRGMNTEAF
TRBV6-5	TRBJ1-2	ASTLDRGSYGYT
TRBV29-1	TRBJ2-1	SVRARGGSTYNEQF
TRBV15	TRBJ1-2	ATSSWKGVEGYT
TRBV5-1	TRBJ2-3	ASRSSGRGETDTQY
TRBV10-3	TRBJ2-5	AISEPVLSAQY
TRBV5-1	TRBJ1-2	ASRPDSQGYGYT
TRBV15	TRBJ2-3	ATSARQSTDTQY
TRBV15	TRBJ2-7	ATSRDNWDLGQY
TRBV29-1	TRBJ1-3	SGTGVGSGNTIY
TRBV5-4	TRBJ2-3	ASSLDPNTDTQY
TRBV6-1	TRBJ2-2	ASSLSGSWVGELF
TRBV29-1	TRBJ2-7	SATQAWGEQY
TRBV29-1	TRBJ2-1	SGTGARNNEQF
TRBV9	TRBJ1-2	ASSPRTGGSNYGYT
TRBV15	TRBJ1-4	ATSRDRVYEKLF
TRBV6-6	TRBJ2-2	ASSYSPTANTGELF
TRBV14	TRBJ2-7	ASSRGHEQY
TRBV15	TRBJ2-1	ATSRDPRVDEQF
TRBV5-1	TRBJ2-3	ASSLVWLASEDTQY
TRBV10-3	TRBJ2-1	AISAVSGGTSYNEQF
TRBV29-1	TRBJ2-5	SVPDRNQETQY
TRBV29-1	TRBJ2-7	SVEGRDYEQY
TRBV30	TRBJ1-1	AWSVVNREGAADTEAF
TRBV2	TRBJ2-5	ASRRTDNQETQY
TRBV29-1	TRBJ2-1	SGDRGDLSEQF
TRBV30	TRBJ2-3	AWTPGSMADTQY
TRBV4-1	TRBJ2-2	ASSQVASGSTGELF
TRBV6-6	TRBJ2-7	ASRPGFSYEQY
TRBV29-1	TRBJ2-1	SERTGTGANEQF
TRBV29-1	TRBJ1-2	SAVGLFRDYGYT
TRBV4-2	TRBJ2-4	ASSQQLETKNIQY
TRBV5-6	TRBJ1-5	ASSTGPRNQPQH
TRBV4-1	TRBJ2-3	ASSQDVAGGFEDTQY
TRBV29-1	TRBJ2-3	SAGGLAGEGRRNTQY
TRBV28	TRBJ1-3	ASLTGSSGNTIY
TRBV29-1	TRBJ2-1	SVGIGGPYNEQF
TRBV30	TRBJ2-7	AWDDGLVRRADEQY
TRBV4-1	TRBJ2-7	ASSKDARYEQY
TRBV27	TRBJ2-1	ASSRLAGVGEQF
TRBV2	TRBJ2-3	ASCVPDTQY
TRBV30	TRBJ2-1	AWRSAGAGEQF
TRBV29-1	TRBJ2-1	SVEGPGTGYNEQF
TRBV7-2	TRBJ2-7	ASSDGLAGGSYEQY
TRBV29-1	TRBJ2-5	SVHTSGRSFRTQY
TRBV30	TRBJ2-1	AYKYLIRGGGNEQF
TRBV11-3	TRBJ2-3	ASSLSGASTDTQY
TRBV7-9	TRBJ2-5	ASSSGRETQY
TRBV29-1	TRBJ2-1	SGDRGWDNEQF